Presented here are 21 T cell receptor beta chains from one specimen sequenced in a study of cytomegalovirus exposure and HLA in healthy donors. It was with 60 Vbeta and 13 Jbeta primers that the PCR ran. The table came from immunoSEQ multiplex PCR; TCRdb's copy has only in-frame clones and leaves some out. The repertoire holds approximately 180,000 clones, with 82% as singletons. The sample consisted of PBMCs. These receptors were collected from a woman younger than 35 in good health and CMV-seronegative.

The chain combines TRBV7-9 with TRBJ1-4, with 8 bases matching TRBD1. J gave up 5 bases and V 5 bases, and 10 bases lay outside the gene matches. Germline V gene sequence: CDR1 SEHNR, CDR2 FQNEAQ (reference sequence). There are 16 residues in the CDR3. CDR3 DNA: TGTGCCAGCAGCCCATTGAGGACAGGGCACAATGAAAAACTGTTTTTT. Translated: CASSPLRTGHNEKLFF.

V is TRBV27 and J is TRBJ2-3; perhaps TRBD1 as D (5 bases). Germline CDR1 is MNHEY and CDR2 is SMNVEV (reference sequence). The CDR3 has 14 amino acids. The germline V and J ends were trimmed by 4 bases and 0 bases, with 8 bases remaining between them. The CDR3 loop is CASSSRVSTDTQYF. The CDR3 region has the DNA TGTGCCAGCAGTTCCAGGGTGAGCACAGATACGCAGTATTTT.

This chain connects TRBV6-1 to TRBJ2-7; possible D gene TRBD2, 6 bases. Germline V CDR1 and CDR2: MNHNS, SASEGT. This CDR3 region has 14 residues. Trimming shortened V by 6 bases and J by 2 bases, and 14 bases separated the two germline ends. CDR3 DNA sequence: TGTGCCAGCAGGAGGGACGGACTAACCTACGAGCAGTACTTC. Encoded protein: CASRRDGLTYEQYF.

The rearrangement joins TRBV11-2 to TRBJ2-7; D is perhaps TRBD1 (5 bases). V lost 1 base and J lost 3, with 16 bases in between. The CDR3 has 16 residues. Germline loops: CDR1 SGHAT, CDR2 FQNNGV. The CDR3 is CASSLGGYRLSYEQYF. Written as DNA, the CDR3 is TGTGCCAGCAGCTTAGGGGGTTACAGGCTGAGCTACGAGCAGTACTTC.

The V and J genes are TRBV6-5 and TRBJ2-3; TRBD1 might be the D (5 bases). V dropped 0 bases and J dropped 2 bases, with 9 bases sitting between them. This CDR3 is built from 15 residues. Germline values: CDR1 MNHEY, CDR2 SVGAGI. The CDR3 nucleotides are TGTGCCAGCAGTTACTCAGGGGCCTACACAGATACGCAGTATTTT. Its protein product is CASSYSGAYTDTQYF.

The rearrangement uses TRBV9 and TRBJ2-1; maybe TRBD2 (5 bases). CDR1 and CDR2 (germline): SGDLS, YYNGEE. This CDR3 comprises 15 residues. Trimming shortened V by 0 bases and J by 5 bases, and 12 bases separated the two germline ends. This chain's CDR3 is CASSVAASQDNEQFF. The CDR3 nucleotides are TGTGCCAGCAGCGTAGCTGCTAGCCAAGACAATGAGCAGTTCTTC.

The chain has TRBV19 and TRBJ2-1; TRBD1 might be the D (6 bases). The CDR3 has 16 amino acids. V was pared by 6 bases and J by 0 bases, with 15 bases between. Germline V gene data show CDR1 as LNHDA and CDR2 as SQIVND (reference sequence). This chain's CDR3 is CASRRTVLDSYNEQFF. The CDR3 nucleotides are TGTGCCAGTAGGAGGACAGTCCTCGACTCCTACAATGAGCAGTTCTTC.

The chain couples TRBV11-3 to TRBJ2-5, with D perhaps TRBD2 (5 bases). The V and J ends lost 5 bases and 1 base respectively, with 8 bases between them. This CDR3 comprises 13 residues. The germline gives CDR1 SGHNT, CDR2 YENEEA. CDR3 amino acids: CASSEGPQETQYF. The DNA of the CDR3 is TGTGCCAGCAGCGAGGGTCCCCAAGAGACCCAGTACTTC.

This clone was recorded only once. The genes are TRBV6-1 and TRBJ2-7; a possible D gene is TRBD2 (5 bases). The V gene lost 6 bases and the J gene lost 0 bases, with 18 bases spanning the gap. The CDR3 totals 16 residues. The germline V gene encodes CDR1 MNHNS and CDR2 SASEGT. CDR3 DNA sequence: TGTGCCAGCAGGGAAACCTACTTCGGGGTCTCCTACGAGCAGTACTTC. Its protein product is CASRETYFGVSYEQYF.

This clone occurred once. CDR3 DNA: TGTGCCAGCAGCACCTGGGACAAGAAGAACACCGGGGAGCTGTTTTTT. Its translation is CASSTWDKKNTGELFF. This rearrangement joins TRBV7-9 to TRBJ2-2; D is possibly TRBD1 (6 bases). The CDR3 has 16 residues. Germline V gene lookup returns CDR1 SEHNR and CDR2 FQNEAQ (reference sequence). V shed 5 bases and J shed 1 base, with 14 bases lying between them.

The CDR3 loop reads CASSPRRGSPLHF. CDR3 nucleotide sequence: TGTGCCAGCAGCCCTCGTAGGGGCTCACCCCTCCACTTT. The chain combines TRBV11-2 with TRBJ1-6; D possibly corresponds to TRBD1 (5 bases). The CDR3 extends over 13 amino acids. V was trimmed by 5 bases and J by 10 bases, leaving 12 bases between them. The germline CDR1 and CDR2 sequences are SGHAT and FQNNGV.

This chain connects TRBV11-2 to TRBJ2-2; D is perhaps TRBD2 (6 bases). The CDR3 covers 16 residues. Germline-derived CDR1 and CDR2 are SGHAT and FQNNGV. V shed 3 bases and J shed 4 bases, with 15 bases lying between them. The CDR3 DNA sequence: TGTGCCAGCAGCTTCGCCGGGGGTTTGACCACCGGGGAGCTGTTTTTT. Translated, it gives CASSFAGGLTTGELFF.

The chain uses TRBV29-1 and TRBJ2-2; 12 bases align to TRBD1. CDR3 length: 16 residues. With V trimmed by 6 bases and J by 7 bases, 12 bases remained unmatched. Looked up from germline, CDR1 is SQVTM and CDR2 is ANQGSEA. The CDR3 here is CSVQTPGQGAVGELFF. The CDR3, as DNA: TGCAGCGTACAAACTCCGGGACAGGGGGCGGTCGGGGAGCTGTTTTTT.

This chain connects TRBV19 to TRBJ2-1, with 13 bases fitting TRBD2. The CDR3 runs 18 residues. Germline CDR1 reads LNHDA; CDR2 reads SQIVND (reference sequence). The V gene end was trimmed by 5 bases and the J gene end by 5 bases; junction bases not matched to a gene: 12. In DNA, the CDR3 is TGTGCCAGTAGTGCTTGGCTGACTAGCGGGAGGTCCGACAATGAGCAGTTCTTC. Translation gives CASSAWLTSGRSDNEQFF.

J is TRBJ2-5 and V is TRBV7-2; 9 positions agree with TRBD2. Per the germline V gene, CDR1 is SGHTA and CDR2 is FQGNSA. The trim removed 4 bases at V and 5 bases at J, leaving 11 bases unmatched. The CDR3 is 16 residues long. The CDR3 DNA is TGTGCCAGCAGCTCTGTGGGGACTAGCTCATGGGAGACCCAGTACTTC. This encodes CASSSVGTSSWETQYF.

The chain links TRBV6-1 to TRBJ2-3; TRBD2 aligns across 7 bases. J gave up 4 bases and V 6 bases, and 7 bases lay outside the gene matches. CDR3 length: 14 amino acids. Germline loops: CDR1 MNHNS, CDR2 SASEGT. CDR3: CASRDPSGADTQYF. The CDR3 DNA is TGTGCCAGCAGAGACCCTAGCGGAGCAGATACGCAGTATTTT.

V gene TRBV9 combines with J gene TRBJ2-5; 8 bases fit TRBD1. The end of the DNA is better explained by TRBJ2-7, so the J call may be wrong. The CDR3 consists of 14 residues. Germline CDR1 and CDR2: SGDLS and YYNGEE. The CDR3 loop reads CASSQGQGRYEQYF. CDR3 coding DNA: TGTGCCAGCAGCCAAGGACAGGGTCGGTACGAGCAGTACTTC.

The rearrangement uses TRBV18 and TRBJ2-7, with 8 bases aligning to TRBD1. With 0 bases clipped from V and 7 bases from J, the junction kept 17 bases outside the gene matches. From germline, CDR1 is KGHSH and CDR2 LQKENI. The CDR3 spans 18 residues. The CDR3 loop reads CASSPPGQGARRSREQYF. The DNA of the CDR3 is TGTGCCAGCTCACCACCGGGGCAGGGGGCGAGGAGGTCTCGTGAGCAGTACTTC.

With respect to this clone: Other DNA sequences within the sample encode an identical CDR3. The chain joins TRBV25-1 to TRBJ1-1; a possible D gene is TRBD1 (6 bases). The ends were cut back, 5 bases at V and 3 bases at J, with 22 bases in the middle. The CDR3 length is 17 residues. The germline V gene has CDR1 MGHDK and CDR2 SYGVNS. The CDR3 protein is CASSPSPGAGVDTEAFF. Here the CDR3 DNA reads TGTGCCAGCAGTCCGAGCCCTGGGGCAGGGGTTGACACTGAAGCTTTCTTT.

This clone was counted a few times. CDR3 residues: CASDMSRRSYNEQFF. CDR3 in DNA: TGTGCCAGCGACATGAGTCGCCGGTCATACAATGAGCAGTTCTTC. The chain has TRBV6-1 and TRBJ2-1; D unclear. In germline, CDR1 is MNHNS, CDR2 SASEGT. With 8 bases removed from V and 4 bases from J, the gap between germline ends came to 18 bases. CDR3 length: 15 residues.

The CDR3 bases are TGTGCCAGCAGTACCGACAGGGGGCGCATCAATGAGCAGTTCTTC. Protein sequence: CASSTDRGRINEQFF. V and J are TRBV2 and TRBJ2-1; 10 bases are shared with TRBD1. J lost 6 bases, V lost 5 bases, and 7 bases had no gene match. Germline assignment: CDR1 SNHLY and CDR2 FYNNEI. The CDR3 length is 15 residues.